The 24 T cell receptor beta chains below were found in one sample sequenced in a study of blood T cell repertoires in COVID-19. Profiled with immunoSEQ multiplex PCR; TCRdb holds only in-frame clones, not every one. The data show fewer than 100,000 clones, with 65% to 90% seen just once and 3.8% held by the top ten. Sample: peripheral blood. The receptors were gathered from a man aged 55 to 70 with acute or convalescent COVID-19.

V gene TRBV7-2 combines with J gene TRBJ1-2; a weak D match, TRBD1 (5 bases). The CDR3 totals 14 residues. The germline V and J ends were trimmed by 6 bases and 4 bases, with 15 bases remaining between them. Germline-derived CDR1 and CDR2 are SGHTA and FQGNSA. CDR3 coding DNA: TGTGCCAGCAGGGGTAATCAGGGAATCTATGGCTACACCTTC. This gives the protein CASRGNQGIYGYTF.

The genes are TRBV18 and TRBJ2-5; the D gene is possibly TRBD2 (5 bases). Germline CDR1 reads KGHSH; CDR2 reads LQKENI. CDR3 size: 15 residues. V was shortened by 0 bases and J by 5 bases, with 13 bases between the two germline ends. CDR3 in amino acids: CASSPPAGRLETQYF. CDR3 in DNA: TGTGCCAGCTCACCACCGGCGGGCCGATTGGAGACCCAGTACTTC.

This chain uses TRBV5-1 with TRBJ2-1; D is possibly TRBD2 (6 bases). Trimming removed 0 bases from V and 3 bases from J, with 13 bases in between. Germline V lookup: CDR1 SGHRS, CDR2 YFSETQ. CDR3 length: 16 amino acids. The CDR3: CASSLDTGVVYNEQFF. The CDR3, as DNA: TGCGCCAGCAGCTTGGACACGGGAGTTGTCTACAATGAGCAGTTCTTC.

The chain carries TRBV7-2 and TRBJ2-3; perhaps TRBD2 as D (5 bases). The CDR3 is 15 residues long. Germline CDR1 SGHTA, CDR2 FQGNSA. Deletions cut 2 bases from V and 2 bases from J, with 11 bases between. As DNA, the CDR3 is TGTGCCAGCAGCTTATTAGCGTCCCACACAGATACGCAGTATTTT. Protein: CASSLLASHTDTQYF. The entire variable domain, with the rest obtained from reference TRBV7-2 and TRBJ2-3, is as follows: GAGVSQSPSNKVTEKGKDVELRCDPISGHTALYWYRQSLGQGLEFLIYFQGNSAPDKSGLPSDRFSAERTGGSVSTLTIQRTQQEDSAVYLCASSLLASHTDTQYFGPGTRLTVL.

This clone was observed once. The V call is TRBV7-2, the J call TRBJ1-3, with D unclear. CDR3 length: 14 residues. V was pared by 3 bases and J by 2 bases, with 8 bases between. The V gene's germline CDR1 is SGHTA and CDR2 FQGNSA. The CDR3, as DNA: TGTGCCAGCAGCTTTTCGGTTGCTGGAAACACCATATATTTT. Residues: CASSFSVAGNTIYF. Full variable domain (outside the CDR3, taken from reference TRBV7-2 and TRBJ1-3): GAGVSQSPSNKVTEKGKDVELRCDPISGHTALYWYRQSLGQGLEFLIYFQGNSAPDKSGLPSDRFSAERTGGSVSTLTIQRTQQEDSAVYLCASSFSVAGNTIYFGEGSWLTVV.

This clone has a handful of counts. V and J are TRBV3-1 (or the pseudogene TRBV3-2) and TRBJ1-2; D not certain. V was pared by 2 bases and J by 7 bases, with 11 bases between. The germline V gene encodes CDR1 LGHDT and CDR2 YNNKEL (reference sequence). The CDR3 loop spans 13 amino acids. The DNA for the CDR3 is TGTGCCAGCAGCCAAAACAAATTAACTGGCTACACCTTC. Encoded protein: CASSQNKLTGYTF.

This chain connects TRBV6-5 to TRBJ1-1; no firm D call. Per the germline V gene, CDR1 is MNHEY and CDR2 is SVGAGI. With 4 bases removed from V and 2 bases from J, the gap between germline ends came to 8 bases. This CDR3 contains 13 residues. DNA of the CDR3: TGTGCCAGCAGTTTAACAGTCAACACTGAAGCTTTCTTT. It codes for CASSLTVNTEAFF.

The genes are TRBV6-5 and TRBJ2-2; 12 positions match TRBD2. Germline V gene sequence: CDR1 MNHEY, CDR2 SVGAGI. The CDR3 has 15 residues. With 5 bases clipped from V and 3 bases from J, the junction kept 1 base outside the gene matches. DNA of the CDR3: TGTGCCAGCAGTACTAGCGGGGGGTACACCGGGGAGCTGTTTTTT. It translates to CASSTSGGYTGELFF.

The chain recombines TRBV6-4 with TRBJ1-4; a possible D gene is TRBD1 (6 bases). Germline V CDR1 and CDR2: MRHNA, SNTAGT. This CDR3 has 15 residues. The V end lost 1 base, the J end lost 3 bases, and 9 bases lay between the germline ends. This CDR3 reads CASSDWGGSNEKLFF. The CDR3 region has the DNA TGTGCCAGCAGTGACTGGGGGGGCTCTAATGAAAAACTGTTTTTT.

This CDR3 reads CSASPPPLAGAITGGDTQYF. CDR3 DNA sequence: TGCAGTGCTAGTCCCCCGCCCCTAGCGGGGGCGATCACAGGGGGAGATACGCAGTATTTT. The chain carries TRBV20-1 and TRBJ2-3; 10 bases are a match to TRBD2. The V segment lost 3 bases and the J segment 5 bases; nucleotides outside the gene matches: 23. CDR3 length equals 20 residues. Germline values: CDR1 DFQATT, CDR2 SNEGSKA (reference sequence).

The chain has TRBV6-6 and TRBJ2-3, with D maybe TRBD2 (7 bases). V dropped 0 bases and J dropped 4 bases, with 14 bases sitting between them. The CDR3 sequence is 16 residues long. Germline CDR1 reads MNHNY; CDR2 reads SVGAGI (reference sequence). CDR3 sequence reads: CASSYSGGGGPDTQYF. The DNA for the CDR3 is TGTGCCAGCAGTTACTCAGGAGGGGGAGGGCCAGATACGCAGTATTTT.

The genes are TRBV10-1 and TRBJ2-7; D is perhaps TRBD2 (5 bases). V shed 8 bases and J shed 1 base, with 12 bases lying between them. Per the germline V gene, CDR1 is WNHNN and CDR2 is SYGVQD (reference sequence). The CDR3 loop spans 13 amino acids. CDR3 loop: CASPEAVSYEQYF. The DNA of the CDR3 is TGCGCCAGCCCGGAAGCGGTTTCCTACGAGCAGTACTTC.

The chain links TRBV15 to TRBJ1-5; 9 bases align to TRBD1. Trimming cost V 5 bases and J 7 bases; bases outside gene matches: 6. The CDR3 length is 14 residues. Germline CDR1 LNHNV, CDR2 YYDKDF (reference sequence). DNA for the CDR3: TGTGCCACCAGCGGGACAGGGTGGGGGCAGCCCCAGCATTTT. Amino acids: CATSGTGWGQPQHF.

The chain has TRBV30 and TRBJ1-5; the D is unclear. Germline V gene lookup returns CDR1 GTSNPN and CDR2 SVGIG (reference sequence). This CDR3 has 14 residues. V gave up 0 bases and J gave up 0 bases, with 6 bases separating them. The CDR3 reads CAWSVLHSNQPQHF. The DNA of the CDR3 is TGTGCCTGGAGTGTACTCCATAGCAATCAGCCCCAGCATTTT.

The genes are TRBV7-2 and TRBJ1-5, with D perhaps matching TRBD1 (5 bases). V lost 5 bases and J 5 bases, leaving 19 bases between the germline ends. Germline V gene lookup returns CDR1 SGHTA and CDR2 FQGNSA. The CDR3 runs 16 residues. CDR3 DNA sequence: TGTGCCAGCAGCCGGGGGGGGTGGCCTCCAGATCAGCCCCAGCATTTT. It is translated as CASSRGGWPPDQPQHF.

This clone was detected only once. CDR3 loop: CAWSVLASGTEAFF. As DNA, the CDR3 is TGTGCCTGGAGTGTACTGGCCTCGGGCACTGAAGCTTTCTTT. The rearrangement uses TRBV30 and TRBJ1-1, with D unclear. The CDR3 is made up of 14 amino acids. Trimming took 0 bases from V and 4 from J, leaving 12 bases between them. From germline, CDR1 is GTSNPN and CDR2 SVGIG (reference sequence).

The genes are TRBV5-4 and TRBJ2-5; D ambiguous. The V end lost 3 bases, the J end lost 3 bases, and 18 bases lay between the germline ends. CDR1 is SGHNT and CDR2 is YYREEE in the germline V gene (reference sequence). The CDR3 extends over 16 amino acids. The CDR3 DNA sequence: TGTGCCAGCAGCTCGGAATTACGGAACACTAAAGAGACCCAGTACTTC. Translated, it gives CASSSELRNTKETQYF.

The chain links TRBV11-1 to TRBJ2-5; no definite D call. Germline values: CDR1 SGHAT, CDR2 FQDESV (reference sequence). This CDR3 contains 14 residues. Between the trimmed V and J ends, which lost 3 bases and 5 bases, there was a span of 13 bases. CDR3 sequence reads: CASSFLQHDETQYF. The CDR3 bases are TGTGCCAGCAGCTTCCTTCAACATGATGAGACCCAGTACTTC.

The chain links TRBV2 to TRBJ2-7, with 7 bases lining up with TRBD2. The CDR3 runs 14 residues. J lost 5 bases, V lost 6 bases, and 10 bases had no gene match. Germline CDR1 reads SNHLY; CDR2 reads FYNNEI. CDR3 in DNA: TGTGCCAGCAGGATACTAGCGAGCGGCGACGAGCAGTACTTC. Residues: CASRILASGDEQYF.

This chain joins TRBV6-5 and TRBJ1-2; 7 bases are a match to TRBD1. CDR3 size: 15 residues. Trimming took 6 bases from V and 6 from J; bases not matched to a gene: 13. CDR1 is MNHEY, CDR2 SVGAGI, per germline. DNA for the CDR3: TGTGCCAGCAGAGGAAGGGGGCTCGGTTTGGATGGCTACACCTTC. Translated: CASRGRGLGLDGYTF.

The chain employs TRBV19 and TRBJ1-5; a weak D match, TRBD1 (5 bases). The CDR3 length is 14 residues. Trimming took off 3 bases at V and 4 bases at J, with 10 bases between the two ends. Germline V gives CDR1 LNHDA, CDR2 SQIVND (reference sequence). The CDR3 nucleotides are TGTGCCAGTAGTATCCTGGACAAAAATCAGCCCCAGCATTTT. Protein sequence: CASSILDKNQPQHF. Full variable domain (remainder filled in from reference TRBV19 and TRBJ1-5): DGGITQSPKYLFRKEGQNVTLSCEQNLNHDAMYWYRQDPGQGLRLIYYSQIVNDFQKGDIAEGYSVSREKKESFPLTVTSAQKNPTAFYLCASSILDKNQPQHFGDGTRLSIL.

V usage is TRBV4-1 and J usage is TRBJ1-4, with unresolved D. CDR1 is MGHRA and CDR2 is YSYEKL in the germline V gene. Trimming left V 2 bases short and J 13 bases short, with 17 bases between. This CDR3 has 14 residues. In DNA, the CDR3 is TGCGCCAGCAGCCAAAGGCGGACGGAGGGTCGACTGTTTTTT. Protein product: CASSQRRTEGRLFF.

This clone showed up just a few times. V is TRBV27 and J is TRBJ2-7, with TRBD2 identical over 7 bases. With 3 bases clipped from V and 4 bases from J, the junction kept 21 bases outside the gene matches. Germline loops: CDR1 MNHEY, CDR2 SMNVEV (reference sequence). The CDR3 sequence is 19 residues long. The chain's CDR3 is CASSFRRFSGGANQYEQYF. CDR3 bases: TGTGCCAGCAGTTTTAGGCGGTTTTCGGGAGGCGCGAATCAATACGAGCAGTACTTC.

The rearrangement links TRBV7-2 to TRBJ2-2, with TRBD1 matching over 8 bases. V dropped 3 bases and J dropped 5; count of bases not matched to a gene: 5. Germline V gene sequence: CDR1 SGHTA, CDR2 FQGNSA. CDR3 length: 15 residues. The CDR3 DNA is TGTGCCAGCAGCTTTCAGGGGGCCAAAACCGGGGAGCTGTTTTTT. Its translation: CASSFQGAKTGELFF. Full variable domain (outside the CDR3, taken from reference TRBV7-2 and TRBJ2-2): GAGVSQSPSNKVTEKGKDVELRCDPISGHTALYWYRQSLGQGLEFLIYFQGNSAPDKSGLPSDRFSAERTGGSVSTLTIQRTQQEDSAVYLCASSFQGAKTGELFFGEGSRLTVL.